This paragraph reports one T cell receptor beta chain. The antigen it binds to is not known. No base-level quality is on record; no much larger clone is a single base apart. The CDR3 covers 17 residues, taking in both the cysteine and the phenylalanine. The read is trimmed to its CDR3 DNA, 51 bases read in frame from base 1. The germline V gene supplies CDR1 MGHRA and CDR2 YSYEKL. V and J lose 0 bases and 2 bases, and a span of 14 bases separates them. This entry is derived from a study of blood T cell repertoires in COVID-19 (dated by TCRdb to 2019 to 2021). For the wider study: Samples from collaborators originated in the United States, Italy and Spain and spanned both the acute and convalescent phases of COVID-19. The material from the prospective study consisted of cDNA or gDNA derived from T cells, B-cell-depleted T cells, or PBMCs. Subjects who had been exposed to COVID-19, were actively infected with it, or had recovered from it provided the deeply sampled blood TCRbeta repertoires that made up the dataset. A freely available public database, intended as a resource for researchers studying the immune response to SARS-CoV-2, is where the repertoires were released. Samples came from the ongoing ImmuneRACE study (first 160 participants) plus 1,254 subjects from 6 global collaborators. Nearly every sample came with metadata listing a de-identified subject ID, COVID-19 status, age in years and sex. Where available, HLA class I and class II types were obtained from metadata supplied by the sample provider rather than from assay-based typing.

One collaborating source in Seattle enrolled patients while the patients were actively infected and followed the patients over time throughout the course of disease. The collaborating institutions used their own protocols to collect whole blood in K2EDTA tubes. For TCRbeta analysis, collaborator samples were shipped as frozen whole blood, as isolated PBMCs, or as DNA extracted from either sample type. TCRbeta CDR3 regions were amplified from genomic DNA using the immunoSEQ Assay, a bias-controlled multiplex PCR. Per the source publication's procedure: The number of nucleated cells in each sample was estimated by amplification of reference gene primers within the assay. Sequence reads were collapsed and filtered to measure the absolute abundance of every unique TCRbeta CDR3 rearrangement. For each sample, productive Simpson clonality was calculated by taking the square root of Simpson's diversity index across productive rearrangements. Not all clones reach the TCRdb copy of this immuneACCESS table, which keeps in-frame sequences only. Checked studies attribute under half of the gap to unresolved V genes and leave the rest unexplained. V, J and clone size were drawn from that table, and D and trimming were deduced from the DNA. This sample gives 190,000 or so clones in total; 85% of them show up just once. Clones ranked in the top ten supply 0.85% to 0.95% of the sample.

Results and caveats for the whole study, not just this receptor: The amount of clinical and demographic metadata varied by source and participant and was provided uncurated.

Sequencing was done on a sample of peripheral blood. The rearrangement combines TRBV4-1 with TRBJ1-5; TRBD1 could be the D gene, as 5 bases match. The receptor comes from a man aged 60 to 75 with COVID-19, enrolled during active disease. The nucleotide sequence reads TGCGCCAGCAGCCAAGAAAGAGTAGGGGTTGGCAATCAGCCCCAGCATTTT. This yields the protein CASSQERVGVGNQPQHF.